These 7 T cell receptor beta chains were sequenced from one sample in a study of PD-1 blockade in classical Hodgkin lymphoma. Method: immunoSEQ multiplex PCR; TCRdb's copy keeps in-frame clones and lacks some. The sample gives roughly 70,000 clones, around 75% of which show up once; less than 9.5% is in the top ten. No patient escaped relapse after autologous stem cell transplantation, and brentuximab vedotin exposure varied. The material was peripheral blood mononuclear cells (PBMCs), obtained before the second cycle of nivolumab. Receptor source: a human donor with classical Hodgkin lymphoma.

V usage is TRBV2 and J usage is TRBJ2-7; 8 bases map to TRBD1. Germline V gene sequence: CDR1 SNHLY, CDR2 FYNNEI. V shed 3 bases and J 1 base; nucleotides not matched to a gene: 2. There are 14 residues in the CDR3. The CDR3 reads CASSENRGSYEQYF. CDR3 in DNA: TGTGCCAGCAGTGAGAACAGGGGGTCCTACGAGCAGTACTTC.

The chain combines TRBV2 with TRBJ2-2, with TRBD2 matching 13 bases. The length of the CDR3 is 15 residues. Trimming removed 6 bases from V and 4 bases from J; junction bases left unmatched: 2. Looked up from germline, CDR1 is SNHLY and CDR2 is FYNNEI. In nucleotides, the CDR3 is TGTGCCAGCAGGGGACTAGCGGGGACCACCGGGGAGCTGTTTTTT. Amino acid sequence: CASRGLAGTTGELFF. The full variable domain, with the rest looked up from reference TRBV2 and TRBJ2-2, is EPEVTQTPSHQVTQMGQEVILRCVPISNHLYFYWYRQILGQKVEFLVSFYNNEISEKSEIFDDQFSVERPDGSNFTLKIRSTKLEDSAMYFCASRGLAGTTGELFFGEGSRLTVL.

The CDR3 DNA follows: TGTGCCAGCAGCTTGGACAGGGCTGGAAACACCATATATTTT. Its translation is CASSLDRAGNTIYF. This chain uses TRBV5-8 with TRBJ1-3, with D maybe TRBD1 (6 bases). From germline, CDR1 is SGHTS and CDR2 YDEGEE. The CDR3 is 14 amino acids. Trimming stripped 0 bases from V and 2 bases from J, with 6 bases between.

This chain links TRBV19 with TRBJ1-2; the D gene is possibly TRBD1 (6 bases). The CDR3 totals 14 residues. The V gene lost 6 bases and the J gene lost 6 bases, with 17 bases spanning the gap. CDR1 is LNHDA and CDR2 is SQIVND in the germline V gene (reference sequence). DNA of the CDR3: TGTGCCAGTAGGTTTCGGGGGGGCGCTGATGGCTACACCTTC. Translated: CASRFRGGADGYTF.

V and J are TRBV6-1 and TRBJ1-3; TRBD1 might be the D (6 bases). Germline CDR1 is MNHNS and CDR2 is SASEGT. Trimming shortened V by 8 bases and J by 4 bases, and 15 bases separated the two germline ends. This CDR3 has 14 residues. CDR3 sequence reads: CASGAAQGGNTIYF. The CDR3 DNA sequence: TGTGCCAGCGGGGCAGCCCAGGGGGGAAACACCATATATTTT.

The genes are TRBV13 and TRBJ2-1; 9 bases fit TRBD2. The ends lost 5 bases at V and 6 bases at J; junction bases unmatched: 8. Germline lookup yields CDR1 PRHDT and CDR2 FYEKMQ (reference sequence). This CDR3 comprises 15 residues. CDR3 protein: CASSPSGMFPNEQFF. CDR3 nucleotide sequence: TGTGCCAGCAGCCCTAGCGGGATGTTCCCCAATGAGCAGTTCTTC.

This clone was picked up a small number of times. This chain links TRBV15 with TRBJ2-3, with D maybe TRBD1 (5 bases). The CDR3 length is 16 residues. V dropped 1 base and J dropped 1 base, with 12 bases sitting between them. CDR1 is LNHNV, CDR2 YYDKDF, per germline (reference sequence). As DNA, the CDR3 is TGTGCCACCAGCAGAGGGGGCCGGCGCGGCACAGATACGCAGTATTTT. Protein sequence: CATSRGGRRGTDTQYF.